The next 20 T cell receptor beta chains were all read from a single sample in a study of blood T cell repertoires in COVID-19 (dated by TCRdb to between 2020 and 2021). Libraries were prepared through the immunoSEQ multiplex PCR assay. This is the immuneACCESS table as TCRdb keeps it, with only in-frame sequences that have V and J called. A part of the clones is gone; compared with another copy, unresolved V genes explain less than half, and the rest is unexplained. Recorded for this sample are about 70,000 clones; 79% of them occurred a single time. The ten largest make up around 5.9% of the sample. Sequenced sample: peripheral blood. The source is a woman aged 55-70 years with acute or convalescent COVID-19.

The CDR3 nucleotides read TGTGCCAGCAGCCAAGTTGGGACTCAAGTCGATGGCTACACCTTC. Its protein product is CASSQVGTQVDGYTF. The chain couples TRBV4-2 to TRBJ1-2; TRBD1 might be the D (5 bases). The CDR3 is 15 residues long. V gave up 1 base and J gave up 6 bases, with 15 bases separating them. CDR1 is LGHNA and CDR2 is YNFKEQ in the germline V gene.

The rearrangement links TRBV5-4 to TRBJ1-2; D is ambiguous. This CDR3 has 13 amino acids. Between the trimmed V and J ends, which lost 4 bases and 4 bases, there was a span of 11 bases. Germline CDR1 is SGHNT and CDR2 is YYREEE (reference sequence). The CDR3 protein is CASSPGLSYGYTF. The CDR3 coding sequence is TGTGCCAGCAGCCCAGGACTTAGCTATGGCTACACCTTC.

Here the CDR3 DNA reads TGCGCCAGCAGCTCCGGGACAGGACCATACGAGCAGTACTTC. This codes for CASSSGTGPYEQYF. This rearrangement joins TRBV5-1 to TRBJ2-7, with 8 bases identical to TRBD1. V lost 3 bases, J lost 4 bases, and 6 bases stayed unmatched. The CDR3 sequence is 14 residues long. The germline V gene has CDR1 SGHRS and CDR2 YFSETQ.

J is TRBJ2-1 and V is TRBV7-3; 10 bases match TRBD2. This CDR3 has 16 amino acids. The V gene end was trimmed by 5 bases and the J gene end by 7 bases; junction bases not matched to a gene: 11. The germline CDR1 and CDR2 sequences are SGHTA and FQGTGA. As DNA, the CDR3 is TGTGCCAGCAGCCCCGGACGGAGCGGGGGGGATAATGAGCAGTTCTTC. Amino acids: CASSPGRSGGDNEQFF.

V gene TRBV5-1 combines with J gene TRBJ1-3; 7 nucleotides line up with TRBD1. Germline V CDR1 and CDR2: SGHRS, YFSETQ. Trimming at V came to 1 base and at J to 0 bases, leaving 7 bases not matched to a gene. The CDR3 loop spans 17 amino acids. CDR3: CASSLLVGDSSGNTIYF. The CDR3 nucleotides are TGCGCCAGCAGCTTGTTGGTTGGGGACAGCTCTGGAAACACCATATATTTT.

The table lists this clone with a few counts. The V and J genes are TRBV7-8 and TRBJ1-2; 7 bases are a match to TRBD1. CDR3 length equals 15 residues. Germline V gene lookup returns CDR1 SGHVS and CDR2 FQNEAQ. V was clipped by 5 bases and J by 4 bases; unmatched bases: 10. CDR3 in DNA: TGTGCCAGCAGCAATAGACGACAGGGCCTCTATGGCTACACCTTC. Amino acid sequence: CASSNRRQGLYGYTF.

This clone has just a few counts. V usage is TRBV10-3 and J usage is TRBJ1-5; TRBD1 matches at 11 bases. The CDR3 totals 18 residues. Per the germline V gene, CDR1 is ENHRY and CDR2 is SYGVKD. V was pared by 2 bases and J by 2 bases, with 8 bases of the junction left unmatched. The CDR3 here is CAISEPGQGALGNQPQHF. The CDR3 DNA is TGTGCCATCAGTGAGCCCGGACAGGGGGCCCTAGGCAATCAGCCCCAGCATTTT.

V usage is TRBV3-1 (or the pseudogene TRBV3-2) and J usage is TRBJ2-2; the match to TRBD1 covers 11 bases. Germline CDR1 LGHDT, CDR2 YNNKEL (reference sequence). The trim removed 7 bases at V and 5 bases at J, leaving 6 bases unmatched. The CDR3 contains 15 residues. The CDR3 sequence: CASNRGTGGTGELFF. The CDR3 region has the DNA TGTGCCAGCAACCGGGGGACAGGGGGGACCGGGGAGCTGTTTTTT.

The J gene is TRBJ1-1, the V gene TRBV9; no clear D gene. The CDR3 loop spans 16 amino acids. Per the germline V gene, CDR1 is SGDLS and CDR2 is YYNGEE. Deletions cut 0 bases from V and 0 bases from J, with 12 bases between. The CDR3 sequence: CASSVGGSVMNTEAFF. CDR3 coding DNA: TGTGCCAGCAGCGTAGGAGGCTCGGTCATGAACACTGAAGCTTTCTTT. Based on the CDR3 plus reference TRBV9 and TRBJ1-1, the full variable domain is DSGVTQTPKHLITATGQRVTLRCSPRSGDLSVYWYQQSLDQGLQFLIQYYNGEERAKGNILERFSAQQFPDLHSELNLSSLELGDSALYFCASSVGGSVMNTEAFFGQGTRLTVV.

This clone was seen a few times. Other DNA sequences in this sample translate to the same CDR3. J is TRBJ1-5 and V is TRBV27; 10 positions match TRBD1. V dropped 5 bases and J dropped 4; count of bases not matched to a gene: 2. The germline CDR1 and CDR2 sequences are MNHEY and SMNVEV (reference sequence). The length of the CDR3 is 14 residues. CDR3 sequence reads: CASSRTGGNQPQHF. CDR3 bases: TGTGCCAGCAGTCGGACAGGGGGAAATCAGCCCCAGCATTTT.

Comments on this clone: A junction end diverges from the germline sequence, so it may reflect a read error. The chain combines TRBV18 with TRBJ2-5, with D perhaps matching TRBD2 (6 bases). The CDR3 has 14 amino acids. Germline loops: CDR1 KGHSH, CDR2 LQKENI. CDR3 protein: CASLPWGRQETQYF. In DNA, the CDR3 is TGTGCCAGCTTACCATGGGGGAGGCAAGAGACCCAGTACTTC.

V is TRBV23-1 and J is TRBJ1-6; 8 bases agree with TRBD1. TRBV23-1 is classed as an ORF, of uncertain function. There are 14 residues in the CDR3. V was pared by 10 bases and J by 6 bases, with 8 bases of the junction left unmatched. The CDR3 coding sequence is TGCGCCAACAGGGGGGGAAGGGGTAATTCACCCCTCCACTTT. It translates to CANRGGRGNSPLHF.

This chain connects TRBV4-1 to TRBJ1-3, with 7 bases fitting TRBD1. CDR3 length: 15 residues. Germline V gene data show CDR1 as MGHRA and CDR2 as YSYEKL. J lost 2 bases, V lost 4 bases, and 5 bases had no gene match. The CDR3 coding sequence is TGCGCCAGCAGCCCTGCCCAGGGGGCTGGAAACACCATATATTTT. Amino acids: CASSPAQGAGNTIYF.

This chain connects TRBV7-9 to TRBJ1-2; D perhaps matches TRBD1 (6 bases). This CDR3 comprises 14 residues. Germline assignment: CDR1 SEHNR and CDR2 FQNEAQ (reference sequence). Trimming shortened V by 7 bases and J by 2 bases, and 14 bases separated the two germline ends. The CDR3 here is CASTHPTGNYGYTF. In DNA, the CDR3 is TGTGCCAGCACCCACCCAACAGGGAACTATGGCTACACCTTC.

V is TRBV13 and J is TRBJ1-5; perhaps TRBD1 as D (6 bases). Trimming shortened V by 1 base and J by 0 bases, and 10 bases separated the two germline ends. This CDR3 spans 16 amino acids. Per germline, CDR1 PRHDT and CDR2 FYEKMQ (reference sequence). CDR3 nucleotides: TGTGCCAGCAGCTTAGCGGCAGGGGATAGCAATCAGCCCCAGCATTTT. Protein: CASSLAAGDSNQPQHF.

The chain has TRBV7-8 and TRBJ1-1, with TRBD1 as a possible D gene (6 bases). The CDR3 is made up of 13 amino acids. Germline CDR1 is SGHVS and CDR2 is FQNEAQ. V lost 6 bases and J 6 bases, leaving 14 bases between the germline ends. CDR3 bases: TGTGCCAGCAGGACAACAGGGTACGCTGAAGCTTTCTTT. Its translation: CASRTTGYAEAFF. The whole variable domain, filled in from reference TRBV7-8 and TRBJ1-1, reads GAGVSQSPRYKVAKRGQDVALRCDPISGHVSLFWYQQALGQGPEFLTYFQNEAQLDKSGLPSDRFFAERPEGSVSTLKIQRTQQEDSAVYLCASRTTGYAEAFFGQGTRLTVV.

This clone was observed a handful of times. The V and J genes are TRBV7-9 and TRBJ2-5, with a tentative D call TRBD2 (7 bases). The V gene lost 3 bases and the J gene lost 2 bases, with 13 bases spanning the gap. Germline V gives CDR1 SEHNR, CDR2 FQNEAQ (reference sequence). The CDR3 totals 15 residues. The CDR3 is CASSFAGALQETQYF. CDR3 sequence (DNA): TGTGCCAGCAGCTTTGCGGGGGCCCTTCAAGAGACCCAGTACTTC.

The chain recombines TRBV11-3 with TRBJ2-3; a weak D match, TRBD1 (6 bases). CDR3 size: 15 residues. From germline, CDR1 is SGHNT and CDR2 YENEEA. With 0 bases removed from V and 1 base from J, the gap between germline ends came to 8 bases. The CDR3 sequence is CASSLEAGGTDTQYF. Here the CDR3 DNA reads TGTGCCAGCAGCTTAGAGGCAGGGGGCACAGATACGCAGTATTTT.

This rearrangement joins TRBV15 to TRBJ1-5; D is possibly TRBD1 (6 bases). This CDR3 has 13 residues. Germline CDR1 is LNHNV and CDR2 is YYDKDF (reference sequence). Trimming stripped 5 bases from V and 5 bases from J, with 10 bases between. The CDR3 loop is CATSREGDQPQHF. The CDR3 DNA reads TGTGCCACCAGCCGGGAGGGGGATCAGCCCCAGCATTTT.

V gene TRBV6-6 combines with J gene TRBJ2-1; 9 bases line up with TRBD2. The CDR3 has 15 residues. Germline trimming cut 2 bases from V and 7 bases from J; bases unmatched to any gene: 6. Germline lookup yields CDR1 MNHNY and CDR2 SVGAGI (reference sequence). The CDR3 region has the DNA TGTGCCAGCAGTTACGGGCGGGGGGGCCGTAATGAGCAGTTCTTC. Translating it yields CASSYGRGGRNEQFF.